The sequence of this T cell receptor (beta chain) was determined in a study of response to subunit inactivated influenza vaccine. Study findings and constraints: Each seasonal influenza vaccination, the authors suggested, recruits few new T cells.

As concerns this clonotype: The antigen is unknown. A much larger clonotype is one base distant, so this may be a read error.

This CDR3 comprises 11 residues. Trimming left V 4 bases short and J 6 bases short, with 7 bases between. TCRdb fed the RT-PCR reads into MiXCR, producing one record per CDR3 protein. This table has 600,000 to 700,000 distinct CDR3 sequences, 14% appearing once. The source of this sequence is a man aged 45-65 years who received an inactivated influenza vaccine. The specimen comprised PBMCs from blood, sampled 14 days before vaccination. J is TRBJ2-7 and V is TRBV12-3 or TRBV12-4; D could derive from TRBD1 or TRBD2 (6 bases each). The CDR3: CASSWGAEQYF. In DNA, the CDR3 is TGTGCCAGCAGTTGGGGGGCCGAGCAGTACTTC.